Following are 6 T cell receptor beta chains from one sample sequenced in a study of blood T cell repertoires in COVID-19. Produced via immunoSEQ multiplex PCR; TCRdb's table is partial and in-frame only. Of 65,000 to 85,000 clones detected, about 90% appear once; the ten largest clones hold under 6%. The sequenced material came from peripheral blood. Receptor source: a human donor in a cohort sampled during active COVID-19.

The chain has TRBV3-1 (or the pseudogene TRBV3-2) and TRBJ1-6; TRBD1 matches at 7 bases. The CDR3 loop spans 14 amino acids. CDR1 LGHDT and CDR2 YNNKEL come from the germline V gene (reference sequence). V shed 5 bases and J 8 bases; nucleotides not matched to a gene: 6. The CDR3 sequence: CASSVRDSYSPLHF. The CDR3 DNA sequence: TGTGCCAGCAGCGTCCGGGACAGCTATTCACCCCTCCACTTT.

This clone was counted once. The CDR3: CASSPGTGRSGNTIYF. As DNA, the CDR3 is TGTGCCAGCAGCCCCGGGACAGGCCGCTCTGGAAACACCATATATTTT. This chain uses TRBV3-1 (or the pseudogene TRBV3-2) with TRBJ1-3, with 8 nucleotides matching TRBD1. CDR1 and CDR2 from the germline V gene are LGHDT and YNNKEL (reference sequence). This CDR3 spans 16 amino acids. Germline trimming cut 4 bases from V and 0 bases from J; bases unmatched to any gene: 5.

CDR3 sequence (DNA): TGTGCCAGCAGCGGGGGGGCCACCAAAGAGACCCAGTACTTC. As protein: CASSGGATKETQYF. The V gene is TRBV7-2, the J gene TRBJ2-5; TRBD2 is a possible D gene (7 bases). The ends were cut back, 5 bases at V and 3 bases at J, with 13 bases in the middle. There are 14 residues in the CDR3. CDR1 SGHTA and CDR2 FQGNSA come from the germline V gene.

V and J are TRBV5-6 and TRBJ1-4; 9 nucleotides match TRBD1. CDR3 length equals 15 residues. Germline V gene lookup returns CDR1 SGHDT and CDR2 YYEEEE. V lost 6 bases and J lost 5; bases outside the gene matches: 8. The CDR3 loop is CASTFGGTGNEKLFF. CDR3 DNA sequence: TGTGCCAGCACCTTTGGGGGGACAGGGAATGAAAAACTGTTTTTT.

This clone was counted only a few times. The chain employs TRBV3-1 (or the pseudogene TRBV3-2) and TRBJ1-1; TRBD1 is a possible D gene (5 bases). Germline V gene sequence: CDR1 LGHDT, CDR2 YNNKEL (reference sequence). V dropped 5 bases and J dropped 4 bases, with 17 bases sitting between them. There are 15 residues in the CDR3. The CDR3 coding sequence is TGTGCCAGCAGCTCACTGGGCAGGGTGGGCACTGAAGCTTTCTTT. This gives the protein CASSSLGRVGTEAFF.

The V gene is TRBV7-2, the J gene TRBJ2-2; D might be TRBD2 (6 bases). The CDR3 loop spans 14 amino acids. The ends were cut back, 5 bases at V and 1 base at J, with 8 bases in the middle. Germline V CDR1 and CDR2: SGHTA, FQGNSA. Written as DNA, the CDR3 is TGTGCCAGCAGCGGACTAATGAACACCGGGGAGCTGTTTTTT. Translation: CASSGLMNTGELFF.